These 3 T cell receptor beta chains came from one sample sequenced in a study of T cells in Graves' hyperthyroidism and ophthalmopathy. Amplification of TCR beta CDR3 regions used RNA as the template. Carried out on the TCR CDR3, a first-round RT-PCR used the HTBI primer set. TCRdb passed the multiplex PCR reads through MiXCR, listing each CDR3 protein once. The sample has about 380,000 distinct CDR3 sequences; about 15% are singletons. Material for sequencing was blood. Source of these receptors: a woman aged 60 to 75 with Graves' hyperthyroidism.

Comments on this clonotype: A much larger clone sits a single nucleotide away, making a read error possible. The chain recombines TRBV11-2 with TRBJ2-3; 8 nucleotides line up with TRBD2. CDR1 is SGHAT, CDR2 FQNNGV, per germline. The length of the CDR3 is 14 residues. V gave up 7 bases and J gave up 9 bases; unmatched junction bases: 12. CDR3 amino acids: CASNFQTSEDTQYF. DNA of the CDR3: TGTGCCAGCAACTTCCAGACTAGCGAAGACACGCAGTATTTT. Full variable domain (rest looked up from reference TRBV11-2 and TRBJ2-3): EAGVAQSPRYKIIEKRQSVAFWCNPISGHATLYWYQQILGQGPKLLIQFQNNGVVDDSQLPKDRFSAERLKGVDSTLKIQPAKLEDSAVYLCASNFQTSEDTQYFGPGTRLTVL.

This clonotype came up a few times. This rearrangement joins TRBV3-1 to TRBJ2-2; 9 bases map to TRBD2. Germline loops: CDR1 LGHDT, CDR2 YNNKEL (reference sequence). There are 18 residues in the CDR3. Trimming took 4 bases from V and 1 from J; bases not matched to a gene: 10. The CDR3 is CASSRRLAGVLNTGELFF. The CDR3 DNA follows: TGTGCCAGCAGCCGGCGGTTAGCGGGAGTGCTGAACACCGGGGAGCTGTTTTTT.

This clonotype occurred many times. This chain links TRBV27 with TRBJ1-5; 7 nucleotides align to TRBD1. The CDR3 is 14 residues long. In germline, CDR1 is MNHEY, CDR2 SMNVEV (reference sequence). V shed 3 bases and J 7 bases; nucleotides not matched to a gene: 6. CDR3 in amino acids: CASSLSAGGQPQHF. In DNA form, the CDR3 reads TGTGCCAGCAGTTTGAGTGCAGGGGGGCAGCCCCAGCATTTT.